This section outlines one T cell receptor (beta chain) sequence together with its context. What it recognizes is unknown. The data were taken from a study of CD8+CD57+ T cells in acquired aplastic anemia. Study-level background: Read counts for CD4+ cells (from healthy donors) averaged around 10 million. General study results and limits: Patients versus controls showed no significant CD8+ Simpson's diversity difference. Nearly 30 CD8+ CDR3 sequences were shared between patients and controls.

TCR beta VDJ and CDR3 profiles were obtained from a genomic DNA template. TCRdb reanalysed the reads using MiXCR and keeps one entry per CDR3 protein. The repertoire holds a few hundred thousand distinct CDR3 sequences, with roughly 57% as singletons. The CDR3 spans 14 residues. Trimming took off 6 bases at V and 0 bases at J, with 11 bases between the two ends. The receptor was derived from a human donor in good health. The chain has TRBV12-3 or TRBV12-4 and TRBJ1-2; D not resolved. The sequenced material came from sorted CD4+, CD8+, or CD8+CD57+ T cells (not recorded which) from PBMCs. The CDR3 loop is CASRPGGTNYGYTF. CDR3 in DNA: TGTGCCAGCAGACCTGGAGGGACTAACTATGGCTACACCTTC.